Below, 27 T cell receptor beta chains from the same sample are listed, as sequenced in a study of blood T cell repertoires in COVID-19. Profiled with immunoSEQ multiplex PCR; TCRdb holds only in-frame clones, not every one. The sample yields about 230,000 clones, roughly 85% seen once. Sample: peripheral blood. Every receptor here comes from a man aged 40-49 years with acute or convalescent COVID-19.

The V gene is TRBV2, the J gene TRBJ1-6; 9 bases map to TRBD1. J gave up 3 bases and V 7 bases, and 4 bases lay outside the gene matches. Germline CDR1 SNHLY, CDR2 FYNNEI. This CDR3 comprises 15 residues. The CDR3 bases are TGTGCCAGCACCGGGACAGGGAACTATAATTCACCCCTCCACTTT. As protein: CASTGTGNYNSPLHF.

The chain is built from TRBV10-2 and TRBJ2-1; possibly TRBD2 for D (8 bases). The CDR3 spans 14 residues. Trimming took off 8 bases at V and 3 bases at J, with 14 bases between the two ends. CDR1 WSHSY and CDR2 SAAADI come from the germline V gene. CDR3 sequence: CASLAGQIYNEQFF. For the CDR3, the DNA is TGCGCCAGCTTAGCGGGACAGATCTACAATGAGCAGTTCTTC.

This sequence joins TRBV6-6 and TRBJ1-5, with TRBD1 matching 10 bases. This CDR3 comprises 14 residues. Trimming took 2 bases from V and 6 from J; bases not matched to a gene: 1. Germline CDR1 is MNHNY and CDR2 is SVGAGI (reference sequence). The CDR3 DNA reads TGTGCCAGCAGTTACGGGACAGGGGTTCAGCCCCAGCATTTT. Its translation is CASSYGTGVQPQHF.

The chain joins TRBV5-4 to TRBJ1-2; 7 nucleotides agree with TRBD1. Germline V CDR1 and CDR2: SGHNT, YYREEE (reference sequence). The CDR3 extends over 14 amino acids. J gave up 8 bases and V 4 bases, and 11 bases lay outside the gene matches. The CDR3 coding sequence is TGTGCCAGCAGCAGAGAATCAGGGGGAGGAGGCTACACCTTC. Its translation is CASSRESGGGGYTF.

The rearrangement uses TRBV9 and TRBJ1-2; 9 nucleotides agree with TRBD1. This CDR3 is 16 amino acids long. CDR1 and CDR2 (germline): SGDLS, YYNGEE. The V gene end was trimmed by 5 bases and the J gene end by 4 bases; junction bases not matched to a gene: 12. The CDR3 DNA follows: TGTGCCAGCAGTACATCGGACAGGGGCCGATCCTATGGCTACACCTTC. It codes for CASSTSDRGRSYGYTF.

The chain links TRBV7-8 to TRBJ2-3; 9 nucleotides agree with TRBD2. V lost 2 bases, J lost 1 base, and 4 bases stayed unmatched. This CDR3 comprises 16 residues. CDR1 is SGHVS, CDR2 FQNEAQ, per germline. The CDR3 DNA reads as TGTGCCAGCAGCTTAAGCGGGGGGCGGGGCACAGATACGCAGTATTTT. Amino acids: CASSLSGGRGTDTQYF.

V gene TRBV28 combines with J gene TRBJ2-5; 7 bases are a match to TRBD2. The CDR3 sequence is 13 residues long. V lost 6 bases, J lost 2 bases, and 3 bases stayed unmatched. Germline CDR1 is MDHEN and CDR2 is SYDVKM. For the CDR3, the DNA is TGTGCCAGCAGAGCTAGCGGACAAGAGACCCAGTACTTC. This gives the protein CASRASGQETQYF.

The CDR3, as DNA: TGTGCCAGCAGCTTTGATCGGACAGGGGAGCACGGCTACACCTTC. This gives the protein CASSFDRTGEHGYTF. V gene TRBV13 combines with J gene TRBJ1-2, with TRBD1 matching over 9 bases. Germline CDR1 reads PRHDT; CDR2 reads FYEKMQ (reference sequence). V shed 3 bases and J 8 bases; nucleotides not matched to a gene: 10. This CDR3 spans 15 amino acids.

The gene calls are TRBV11-2 and TRBJ1-2; D remains unclear. The CDR3 consists of 12 residues. Germline CDR1 SGHAT, CDR2 FQNNGV. V was trimmed by 2 bases and J by 4 bases, leaving 5 bases between them. The CDR3 protein is CASSLSFYGYTF. CDR3 DNA sequence: TGTGCCAGCAGCTTATCTTTCTATGGCTACACCTTC. The complete variable domain, with remaining parts taken from reference TRBV11-2 and TRBJ1-2, reads EAGVAQSPRYKIIEKRQSVAFWCNPISGHATLYWYQQILGQGPKLLIQFQNNGVVDDSQLPKDRFSAERLKGVDSTLKIQPAKLEDSAVYLCASSLSFYGYTFGSGTRLTVV.

This clone was found a few times. This sequence joins TRBV7-9 and TRBJ2-7, with TRBD1 matching over 8 bases. Germline-derived CDR1 and CDR2 are SEHNR and FQNEAQ (reference sequence). Trimming removed 6 bases from V and 6 bases from J; junction bases left unmatched: 4. This CDR3 is 12 amino acids long. CDR3 sequence: CASSQDRGEQYF. CDR3 in DNA: TGTGCCAGCAGTCAAGACAGGGGCGAGCAGTACTTC.

For this clone: In the same sample, other DNA sequences code for this CDR3. This rearrangement joins TRBV30 to TRBJ1-1, with D possibly matching TRBD1 (5 bases). V shed 5 bases and J shed 2 bases, with 12 bases lying between them. Germline V gene lookup returns CDR1 GTSNPN and CDR2 SVGIG (reference sequence). This CDR3 is built from 13 residues. The CDR3 DNA sequence: TGTGCCTGGCGTCGTCAGGGAAACACTGAAGCTTTCTTT. Its protein product is CAWRRQGNTEAFF.

This clone appeared a single time. This chain connects TRBV4-2 to TRBJ2-1, with TRBD2 as a possible D gene (5 bases). V shed 1 base and J shed 9 bases, with 13 bases lying between them. Germline V gene lookup returns CDR1 LGHNA and CDR2 YNFKEQ. The CDR3 totals 14 residues. CDR3 DNA: TGTGCCAGCAGCCAAGCGGGAACGGACCCTGAGCAGTTCTTC. This sequence encodes CASSQAGTDPEQFF.

In regard to this clone: One end of the junction fails to match germline, which may point to a read error. CDR3 sequence: CASRLGGDAPGGANVLTF. The CDR3 DNA sequence: TGTGCCAGCAGATTAGGCGGGGACGCCCCTGGGGGGGCCAACGTCCTGACTTTC. The chain links TRBV7-9 to TRBJ2-6, with D possibly being TRBD2 (6 bases). Germline V gene data show CDR1 as SEHNR and CDR2 as FQNEAQ (reference sequence). This CDR3 is 18 amino acids long.

This clone was seen a few times. CDR3 residues: CASSVSNEKLFF. CDR3 in DNA: TGCGCCAGCAGTGTTAGTAATGAAAAACTGTTTTTT. The V gene is TRBV10-2, the J gene TRBJ1-4, with D unresolved. V was pared by 4 bases and J by 4 bases, with 4 bases between. In germline, CDR1 is WSHSY, CDR2 SAAADI. The CDR3 extends over 12 amino acids.

This chain joins TRBV19 and TRBJ1-1, with a possible D match to TRBD1 (6 bases). Germline-derived CDR1 and CDR2 are LNHDA and SQIVND (reference sequence). The CDR3 sequence is 14 residues long. The V end lost 3 bases, the J end lost 13 bases, and 21 bases lay between the germline ends. This chain's CDR3 is CASSIRDTGPPGFF. DNA of the CDR3: TGTGCCAGTAGTATTAGGGACACAGGGCCCCCCGGTTTCTTT. Filled out from reference TRBV19 and TRBJ1-1, the complete variable domain reads DGGITQSPKYLFRKEGQNVTLSCEQNLNHDAMYWYRQDPGQGLRLIYYSQIVNDFQKGDIAEGYSVSREKKESFPLTVTSAQKNPTAFYLCASSIRDTGPPGFFGQGTRLTVV.

V is TRBV21-1 and J is TRBJ2-3; TRBD2, as called in the table, went unchecked against the DNA. TRBV21-1 is labeled a pseudogene. This CDR3 has 15 residues. The CDR3 protein is CASLLGTSATDTQYF. In DNA form, the CDR3 reads TGTGCCAGCCTACTGGGGACTAGCGCCACAGATACGCAGTATTTT.

The V and J genes are TRBV5-1 and TRBJ2-3; 8 bases line up with TRBD1. This CDR3 has 15 residues. V lost 2 bases and J lost 1; bases outside the gene matches: 3. The V gene's germline CDR1 is SGHRS and CDR2 YFSETQ. The DNA of the CDR3 is TGCGCCAGCAGCTTACAGGGGGTGGGCACAGATACGCAGTATTTT. Its protein product is CASSLQGVGTDTQYF.

V and J are TRBV6-5 and TRBJ2-7; the D gene is possibly TRBD1 (6 bases). V was pared by 0 bases and J by 7 bases, with 13 bases between. CDR3 length: 14 amino acids. Per the germline V gene, CDR1 is MNHEY and CDR2 is SVGAGI. The CDR3 DNA reads TGTGCCAGCAGTTACTCCCGGACAGCGGATGAGCAGTACTTC. This sequence encodes CASSYSRTADEQYF.

The CDR3 spells CASSSRDRASEKLFF. CDR3 DNA sequence: TGTGCCAGCAGCTCCCGGGACAGGGCCTCTGAAAAACTGTTTTTT. This chain connects TRBV5-4 to TRBJ1-4; TRBD1 matches at 9 bases. Looked up from germline, CDR1 is SGHNT and CDR2 is YYREEE (reference sequence). This CDR3 comprises 15 residues. V shed 3 bases and J 7 bases; nucleotides not matched to a gene: 7.

The rearrangement links TRBV5-6 to TRBJ2-7; D may be TRBD2 (7 bases). V was shortened by 5 bases and J by 2 bases, with 14 bases between the two germline ends. CDR3 length: 14 amino acids. Germline assignment: CDR1 SGHDT and CDR2 YYEEEE. CDR3 amino acids: CASRVGGGPYEQYF. The CDR3 DNA sequence: TGTGCCAGCAGGGTTGGGGGGGGCCCCTACGAGCAGTACTTC.

The chain has TRBV20-1 and TRBJ1-2; 7 bases line up with TRBD1. This CDR3 region has 10 residues. Trimming took 6 bases from V and 9 from J; bases not matched to a gene: 4. Germline V gene sequence: CDR1 DFQATT, CDR2 SNEGSKA (reference sequence). CDR3: CSADRYSYTF. In DNA, the CDR3 is TGCAGTGCGGACAGGTATAGCTACACCTTC.

J is TRBJ1-3 and V is TRBV5-1, with D possibly matching TRBD1 (5 bases). Germline V gene data show CDR1 as SGHRS and CDR2 as YFSETQ. With 0 bases removed from V and 3 bases from J, the gap between germline ends came to 10 bases. This CDR3 region has 15 residues. The CDR3 sequence is CASSLALDSGNTIYF. The CDR3 nucleotides are TGCGCCAGCAGCTTGGCCCTCGACAGTGGAAACACCATATATTTT.

The chain employs TRBV6-1 and TRBJ1-2; 8 nucleotides match TRBD1. Germline lookup yields CDR1 MNHNS and CDR2 SASEGT. CDR3 length equals 14 residues. The V and J ends lost 2 bases and 7 bases, in that order; junction bases with no gene match: 6. The CDR3, as DNA: TGTGCCAGCAGTGAACGGGTACAGGGGGGTGGCTACACCTTC. This encodes CASSERVQGGGYTF.

The chain couples TRBV2 to TRBJ1-2; the match to TRBD1 covers 9 bases. The CDR3 has 15 residues. CDR1 is SNHLY and CDR2 is FYNNEI in the germline V gene. The J segment lost 4 bases and the V segment lost 1 base, leaving 4 bases of the junction unmatched. The CDR3 bases are TGTGCCAGCAGTGAAGAGACAGGGGGTTCCTATGGCTACACCTTC. Encoded protein: CASSEETGGSYGYTF.

V and J are TRBV4-3 and TRBJ1-6; a weak D match, TRBD1 (6 bases). The germline V gene encodes CDR1 LGHNA and CDR2 YSLEER. V was pared by 0 bases and J by 10 bases, with 13 bases between. CDR3 length equals 15 residues. Here the CDR3 reads CASSQDRGGGSPLHF. CDR3 in DNA: TGCGCCAGCAGCCAAGATCGCGGGGGCGGGTCACCCCTCCACTTT.

The V call is TRBV5-4, the J call TRBJ2-3, with 9 bases that match TRBD1. Germline V gives CDR1 SGHNT, CDR2 YYREEE (reference sequence). The V segment lost 4 bases and the J segment 2 bases; nucleotides outside the gene matches: 8. CDR3 size: 16 residues. The CDR3, as DNA: TGTGCCAGCAGCCCCAGGACAGGGGCTTTCACAGATACGCAGTATTTT. Protein sequence: CASSPRTGAFTDTQYF.

This rearrangement joins TRBV19 to TRBJ1-5, with D perhaps matching TRBD1 (6 bases). From germline, CDR1 is LNHDA and CDR2 SQIVND (reference sequence). CDR3 length: 15 residues. Trimming shortened V by 4 bases and J by 3 bases, and 13 bases separated the two germline ends. CDR3 amino acids: CASSTRGRDNQPQHF. The CDR3 DNA reads as TGTGCCAGTAGTACCAGGGGAAGGGACAATCAGCCCCAGCATTTT.